This TCR beta chain originates from a study of beta chain features in type 1 diabetes. CDR3 size: 15 residues. The V gene's germline CDR1 is LNHDA and CDR2 SQIVND (reference sequence). V was pared by 3 bases and J by 1 base, with 12 bases between. This clone appeared a few times. Its cognate antigen is unknown. Study-wide points: Type 1 diabetes patients showed a moderate but significant shortening of TCRB CDR3s in all four CD4+ subsets.

Reverse transcribing all isolated RNA meant expressed TCRB transcripts were sequenced. Sequencing was performed with immunoSEQ multiplex PCR; in TCRdb, only in-frame clones are kept and a portion is missing. The table lists 95,000 to 110,000 clones, about 26% of them singletons. This receptor was identified in a woman aged 18-35 years with type 1 diabetes. Sequences were obtained from central memory CD4+ T cells from blood. The rearrangement links TRBV19 to TRBJ1-1; weak D call: TRBD1 (5 bases). The CDR3 protein is CASSMDQDTNTEAFF. The CDR3 bases are TGTGCCAGTAGTATGGACCAGGACACGAACACTGAAGCTTTCTTT.